The 20 T cell receptor beta chains in this list originate from one sample, sequenced in a study of T cells in Graves' hyperthyroidism and ophthalmopathy. RNA transcripts gave rise to amplified TCR beta CDR3 regions. First-round RT-PCR of the TCR CDR3 relied on the HTBI primer set. TCRdb re-analysed the multiplex PCR reads in MiXCR, keeping a single row per CDR3 protein. This sample has 550,000 to 600,000 distinct CDR3 sequences, with approximately 14% found just once. The sequencing input was blood. The receptors come from a woman in her late teens or twenties with Graves' ophthalmopathy.

This clonotype was detected many times. The J gene is TRBJ2-3, the V gene TRBV28, with 8 bases matching TRBD2. CDR1 and CDR2 (germline): MDHEN, SYDVKM. The trim removed 7 bases at V and 4 bases at J, leaving 13 bases unmatched. This CDR3 spans 16 amino acids. The CDR3 loop reads CASIPLAGQGPDTQYF. CDR3 sequence (DNA): TGTGCCAGCATCCCTCTAGCGGGCCAGGGCCCAGATACGCAGTATTTT.

CDR3 nucleotides: TGTGCCAGCAGTTTAGCCCAGGGAAGGGACAATGAGCAGTTCTTC. Translated: CASSLAQGRDNEQFF. This sequence joins TRBV27 and TRBJ2-1; possibly TRBD1 for D (5 bases). Germline V gene sequence: CDR1 MNHEY, CDR2 SMNVEV (reference sequence). This CDR3 spans 15 amino acids. The V end was cut by 2 bases, the J end by 5 bases, with 13 bases between.

This clonotype appeared many times. This rearrangement joins TRBV7-9 to TRBJ2-5, with TRBD2 identical over 11 bases. From germline, CDR1 is SEHNR and CDR2 FQNEAQ (reference sequence). Trimming at V came to 4 bases and at J to 6 bases, leaving 22 bases not matched to a gene. CDR3 length equals 20 residues. The chain's CDR3 is CASSSHRASGRRTLRKTQYF. Written as DNA, the CDR3 is TGTGCCAGCAGCTCCCATCGGGCTAGCGGGAGGAGGACACTTAGGAAGACCCAGTACTTC.

With regard to this clonotype: A read error may explain this, as a much larger clone is one base away. CDR3 loop: CSVRLPPVWSGSSYNEQFF. CDR3 DNA: TGCAGCGTTCGCCTCCCCCCGGTTTGGAGCGGCAGCTCCTACAATGAGCAGTTCTTC. The genes are TRBV29-1 and TRBJ2-1, with D tentatively TRBD2 (5 bases). Germline assignment: CDR1 SQVTM and CDR2 ANQGSEA. The CDR3 extends over 19 amino acids. V lost 5 bases to trimming and J lost 0 bases, with 26 bases between them.

This clonotype has ten or more counts. This chain joins TRBV28 and TRBJ2-3, with TRBD1 matching 8 bases. Per germline, CDR1 MDHEN and CDR2 SYDVKM. V trimming: 1 base; J trimming: 6 bases; junction bases outside the gene matches: 12. The CDR3 totals 17 residues. CDR3 DNA: TGTGCCAGCAGTTTATCCTCAGGGACAGGAAGAGGGGATACGCAGTATTTT. Encoded protein: CASSLSSGTGRGDTQYF.

A note on this clonotype: A much bigger clone sits one base away, suggesting this may be a read error. This rearrangement joins TRBV11-3 to TRBJ2-1, with D perhaps being TRBD1 or TRBD2 (5 bases each). Germline V gene lookup returns CDR1 SGHNT and CDR2 YENEEA. Trimming removed 1 base at V and 0 bases at J, with 16 bases between. CDR3 length equals 18 residues. CDR3 nucleotides: TGTGCCAGCAGCTTAGGTCGCGTTGGGGGAAGCTCCTACAATGAGCAGTTCTTC. Its translation: CASSLGRVGGSSYNEQFF.

This clonotype was recorded many times. The V gene is TRBV7-8, the J gene TRBJ2-5, with TRBD1 matching over 9 bases. Germline-derived CDR1 and CDR2 are SGHVS and FQNEAQ. V was pared by 6 bases and J by 4 bases, with 15 bases of the junction left unmatched. This CDR3 spans 17 amino acids. For the CDR3, the DNA is TGTGCCAGCAGGGAACCCTCACAGGGGGCGTATAGAGAGACCCAGTACTTC. This gives the protein CASREPSQGAYRETQYF.

In its sample, this clonotype was seen many times. The chain combines TRBV7-2 with TRBJ2-7; perhaps D is TRBD1 or TRBD2 (5 bases each). Trimming stripped 0 bases from V and 0 bases from J, with 15 bases between. Germline lookup yields CDR1 SGHTA and CDR2 FQGNSA. This CDR3 contains 17 residues. CDR3 nucleotides: TGTGCCAGCAGCTTAGCTTCCGGGACCGAATTCTCCTACGAGCAGTACTTC. Translated, it gives CASSLASGTEFSYEQYF. The full variable domain, completed using reference TRBV7-2 and TRBJ2-7, is GAGVSQSPSNKVTEKGKDVELRCDPISGHTALYWYRQSLGQGLEFLIYFQGNSAPDKSGLPSDRFSAERTGGSVSTLTIQRTQQEDSAVYLCASSLASGTEFSYEQYFGPGTRLTVT.

With regard to this clonotype: A much larger clone lies one base from this, so it may be a read error. V and J are TRBV28 and TRBJ2-4; D is possibly TRBD1 (6 bases). Germline V gene data show CDR1 as MDHEN and CDR2 as SYDVKM. The CDR3 is 13 residues long. The CDR3 sequence: CATHLRGMNIQCF. The CDR3 nucleotides read TGTGCCACCCACCTCAGGGGTATGAACATTCAGTGCTTC. The whole variable domain, filled in from reference TRBV28 and TRBJ2-4, reads DVKVTQSSRYLVKRTGEKVFLECVQDMDHENMFWYRQDPGLGLRLIYFSYDVKMKEKGDIPEGYSVSREKKERFSLILESASTNQTSMYLCATHLRGMNIQCFGAGTRLSVL.

This clonotype was found many times. This chain joins TRBV30 and TRBJ1-1; D may be TRBD1 (5 bases). Germline CDR1 is GTSNPN and CDR2 is SVGIG (reference sequence). Between the trimmed V and J ends, which lost 3 bases and 1 base, there was a span of 9 bases. The CDR3 consists of 13 residues. The CDR3 nucleotides are TGTGCCTGGAGAGACAGAAAGAACACTGAAGCTTTCTTT. It codes for CAWRDRKNTEAFF.

This clonotype was counted many times. The J gene is TRBJ1-5, the V gene TRBV6-9; 7 bases are shared with TRBD1. The CDR3 extends over 15 amino acids. J gave up 1 base and V 6 bases, and 6 bases lay outside the gene matches. Per the germline V gene, CDR1 is MNHGY and CDR2 is SVAAGI. The CDR3 here is CASSPGQKSNQPQHF. In nucleotides, the CDR3 is TGTGCCAGCAGCCCGGGACAGAAGAGCAATCAGCCCCAGCATTTT.

This clonotype was seen only a few times. This chain joins TRBV5-1 and TRBJ1-2; no reliable D call. The CDR3 loop spans 16 amino acids. The V gene's germline CDR1 is SGHRS and CDR2 YFSETQ. V lost 3 bases and J lost 4, with 19 bases in between. CDR3: CASSSSASDGFYGYTF. Written as DNA, the CDR3 is TGCGCCAGCAGCTCGTCGGCTTCGGACGGATTCTATGGCTACACCTTC. Variable domain in full (rest from reference TRBV5-1 and TRBJ1-2): KAGVTQTPRYLIKTRGQQVTLSCSPISGHRSVSWYQQTPGQGLQFLFEYFSETQRNKGNFPGRFSGRQFSNSRSEMNVSTLELGDSALYLCASSSSASDGFYGYTFGSGTRLTVV.

This clonotype was recorded at least ten times. The chain couples TRBV12-3 or TRBV12-4 to TRBJ2-3, with D possibly being TRBD2 (6 bases). Trimming left V 5 bases short and J 1 base short, with 13 bases between. CDR3 length: 15 residues. CDR3 nucleotide sequence: TGTGCCAGCAGTCCGGAGCGGGCACGCACAGATACGCAGTATTTT. Translation: CASSPERARTDTQYF.

With respect to this clonotype: This may come from a read error, since a much larger clone is one base off. J is TRBJ2-4 and V is TRBV7-2, with TRBD1 identical over 8 bases. CDR1 SGHTA and CDR2 FQGNSA come from the germline V gene. The CDR3 contains 17 residues. Trimming cost V 3 bases and J 0 bases; bases outside gene matches: 7. The CDR3 spells CASSFVRQGIAKNIQYF. As DNA, the CDR3 is TGTGCCAGCAGCTTCGTACGACAGGGGATAGCCAAAAACATTCAGTACTTC.

In this sample, this clonotype turned up many times. Written as DNA, the CDR3 is TGTGCCAGTAGTGTGGATGAGGGAACTGAAGCTTTCTTT. Amino acids: CASSVDEGTEAFF. V is TRBV19 and J is TRBJ1-1, with D hard to call. The CDR3 loop spans 13 amino acids. The germline V and J ends were trimmed by 5 bases and 5 bases, with 12 bases remaining between them. Germline-derived CDR1 and CDR2 are LNHDA and SQIVND (reference sequence). The complete variable domain, with remaining parts taken from reference TRBV19 and TRBJ1-1, reads DGGITQSPKYLFRKEGQNVTLSCEQNLNHDAMYWYRQDPGQGLRLIYYSQIVNDFQKGDIAEGYSVSREKKESFPLTVTSAQKNPTAFYLCASSVDEGTEAFFGQGTRLTVV.

This clonotype came up a few times. The chain recombines TRBV29-1 with TRBJ2-6; no firm D call. Germline CDR1 SQVTM, CDR2 ANQGSEA. This CDR3 comprises 13 residues. Deletions cut 3 bases from V and 0 bases from J, with 3 bases between. CDR3 nucleotide sequence: TGCAGCGTTGACAGCTCTGGGGCCAACGTCCTGACTTTC. Protein: CSVDSSGANVLTF.

In its sample, this clonotype was seen a few times. An end of the junction does not agree with germline; a read error may underlie this. V gene TRBV28 combines with J gene TRBJ1-4; TRBD1 matches 10 bases. The CDR3 is 19 amino acids. Germline CDR1 is MDHEN and CDR2 is SYDVKM. CDR3 in amino acids: CAGSFSSGGQGATNEKLFF. The CDR3 bases are TGTGCCGGCAGTTTCTCATCCGGCGGACAGGGGGCAACTAATGAAAAACTGTTTTTT.

As regards this clonotype: The germline gene is not matched at one end of the junction; a read error may be the cause. The V gene is TRBV7-9, the J gene TRBJ1-5; D uncertain. In germline, CDR1 is SEHNR, CDR2 FQNEAQ (reference sequence). This CDR3 spans 14 amino acids. The CDR3 loop reads CVSSLLTPNQPQHF. CDR3 in DNA: TGTGTCAGCAGCTTGCTTACTCCCAATCAGCCCCAGCATTTT.

The table lists this clonotype with many counts. V and J are TRBV3-1 and TRBJ2-7, with 7 bases aligning to TRBD1. This CDR3 region has 17 residues. Germline trimming cut 11 bases from V and 5 bases from J; bases unmatched to any gene: 24. Germline V lookup: CDR1 LGHDT, CDR2 YNNKEL (reference sequence). In DNA, the CDR3 is TGTGCCCTACCGACTCCTTCTTCGACAGGGCTTTCCCACGAGCAGTACTTC. The encoded protein is CALPTPSSTGLSHEQYF.

This clonotype came up many times. Written as DNA, the CDR3 is TGTGCCAGCAGCGCAAACCTCGGACAGGCTAACTATGGCTACACCTTC. This sequence encodes CASSANLGQANYGYTF. The chain is built from TRBV9 and TRBJ1-2; 7 nucleotides match TRBD1. The CDR3 is 16 residues long. In germline, CDR1 is SGDLS, CDR2 YYNGEE. Trimming removed 3 bases from V and 0 bases from J; junction bases left unmatched: 8.